This TCR beta chain was profiled in a study of blood T cell repertoires in COVID-19. Turning to the study itself: PBMCs, B-cell-depleted T cells, or T cells provided the cDNA or gDNA that made up the material.

Residents of 24 US areas, aged roughly 18 to 89 years, made up the participants. All exposed participants met a person with COVID-19 within 2 weeks before entering the study. Looked up from germline, CDR1 is MNHEY and CDR2 is SVGEGT. The CDR3 is made up of 21 amino acids. Trimming left V 2 bases short and J 3 bases short, with 29 bases between. Libraries were prepared by immunoSEQ multiplex PCR; TCRdb keeps only in-frame clonotypes and omits some of them. The sample holds 350,000 to 450,000 clones, approximately 91% seen once. V usage is TRBV6-2 or TRBV6-3 and J usage is TRBJ1-5; D is ambiguous. The source is a woman in her thirties or forties who had been exposed to COVID-19. Material for sequencing was PBMCs or T cells enriched from blood (not recorded which). As DNA, the CDR3 is TGTGCCAGCAGTTACCCTCGGGGAGAGGGTGCTGGTGTCCTACCCAATCAGCCCCAGCATTTT. It is translated as CASSYPRGEGAGVLPNQPQHF.